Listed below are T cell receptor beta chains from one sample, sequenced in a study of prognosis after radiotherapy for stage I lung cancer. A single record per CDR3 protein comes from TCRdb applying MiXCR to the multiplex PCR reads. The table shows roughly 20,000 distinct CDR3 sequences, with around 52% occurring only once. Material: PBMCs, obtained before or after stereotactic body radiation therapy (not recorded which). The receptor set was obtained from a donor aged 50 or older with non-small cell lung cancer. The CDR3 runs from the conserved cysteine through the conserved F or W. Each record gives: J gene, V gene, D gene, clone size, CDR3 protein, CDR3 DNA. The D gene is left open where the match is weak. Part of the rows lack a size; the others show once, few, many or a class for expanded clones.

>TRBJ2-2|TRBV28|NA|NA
CASSLSVRANTGDLFF
TGTGCCAGCAGCCTCAGCGTGAGGGCGAACACCGGGGATCTGTTTTTT
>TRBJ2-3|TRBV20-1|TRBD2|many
CSALAGGSTDTQYF
TGCAGTGCGTTAGCGGGAGGATCCACAGATACGCAGTATTTT
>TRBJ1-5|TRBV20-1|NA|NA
CNASDTSGQTKQPQHF
TGCAATGCTAGCGATACCTCGGGTCAGACGAAACAACCCCAGCATTTT
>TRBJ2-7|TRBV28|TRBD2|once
CASAEREILYEQYF
TGTGCCAGCGCTGAGCGGGAGATTTTATACGAGCAGTACTTC
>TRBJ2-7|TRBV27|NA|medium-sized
CASSPQGTRYEQYF
TGTGCCAGCAGCCCACAGGGAACACGGTACGAGCAGTACTTC
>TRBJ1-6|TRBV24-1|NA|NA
CATSDHGENSPIHF
TGTGCCACCAGTGATCACGGGGAGAATTCACCCATCCACTTT
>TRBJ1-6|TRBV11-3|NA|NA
CASSLEANSPLHF
TGTGCCAGCAGCTTAGAGGCTAATTCACCCCTCCACTTT
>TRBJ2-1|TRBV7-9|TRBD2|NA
CASTLELCTSGTHNEQFF
TGTGCCAGCACTCTGGAGTTGTGTACTAGCGGGACTCACAATGAGCAGTTCTTC
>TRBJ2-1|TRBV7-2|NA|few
CASSFRAFDYNEQFF
TGTGCCAGCAGCTTCCGGGCCTTCGACTACAATGAGCAGTTCTTC
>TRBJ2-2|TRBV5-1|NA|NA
CASSKGPRGDTGELFF
TGCGCCAGCAGCAAAGGTCCGAGGGGAGACACCGGGGAGCTGTTTTTT
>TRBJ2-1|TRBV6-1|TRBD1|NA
CASSPMPGQGRNEQFF
TGTGCCAGCAGCCCCATGCCCGGACAGGGGAGGAATGAACAGTTCTTC
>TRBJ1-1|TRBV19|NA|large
CATRAGITEAFF
TGTGCCACCCGGGCGGGGATCACTGAAGCTTTCTTT
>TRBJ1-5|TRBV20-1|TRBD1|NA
CSADPGQGGQPQHF
TGCAGTGCAGATCCGGGACAGGGAGGTCAGCCCCAGCATTTT
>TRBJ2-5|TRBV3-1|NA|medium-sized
CASSRRTDKETQYF
TGTGCCAGCAGCCGACGGACAGACAAAGAGACCCAGTACTTC
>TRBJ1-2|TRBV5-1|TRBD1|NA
CASSHPGTGVGNYGYTF
TGCGCCAGCAGCCACCCCGGGACAGGGGTAGGCAACTATGGCTACACCTTC
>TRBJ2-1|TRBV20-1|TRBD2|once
CSARDFSGSSYNEQFF
TGCAGTGCTAGAGACTTTAGCGGGAGCTCCTACAATGAGCAGTTCTTC
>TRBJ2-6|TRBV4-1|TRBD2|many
CASSQPLAGGRSGANVLTF
TGCGCCAGCAGCCAACCTCTAGCGGGAGGCCGCTCTGGGGCCAACGTCCTGACTTTC
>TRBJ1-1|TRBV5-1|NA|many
CASSSGGRNTEAFF
TGCGCCAGCAGCTCTGGAGGGCGGAACACTGAAGCTTTCTTT
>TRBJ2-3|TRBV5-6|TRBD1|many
CASRRGTGRSTDTQYF
TGTGCCAGCAGGCGCGGGACAGGGCGTAGCACAGATACGCAGTATTTT
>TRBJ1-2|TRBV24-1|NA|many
CATSDLNRAYGYTF
TGTGCCACCAGTGATTTGAACAGAGCCTATGGCTACACCTTC
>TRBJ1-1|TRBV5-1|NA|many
CASSPRRQMNTEAFF
TGCGCCAGCAGCCCGAGGAGACAGATGAACACTGAAGCTTTCTTT
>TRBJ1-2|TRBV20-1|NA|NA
CSASQFNYVYTF
TGCAGTGCTAGTCAGTTTAACTATGTCTACACCTTC
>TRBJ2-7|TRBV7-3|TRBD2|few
CASSLYLAGGLILCEQYF
TGTGCCAGCAGCTTATACCTAGCGGGAGGTTTAATCCTCTGCGAGCAGTACTTC
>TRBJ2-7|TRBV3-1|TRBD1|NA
CANSQVTGSEQYF
TGTGCCAACAGCCAAGTGACAGGGTCCGAGCAGTACTTC
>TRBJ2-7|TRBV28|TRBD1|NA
CASSLTGTGVSYEQYF
TGTGCCAGCAGTTTAACCGGGACAGGGGTCTCCTACGAGCAGTACTTC
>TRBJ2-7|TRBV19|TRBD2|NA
CASSSKREPPYEQYF
TGTGCCAGTAGTTCCAAGCGGGAGCCACCCTACGAGCAGTACTTC
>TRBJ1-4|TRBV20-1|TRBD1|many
CSARRGQNEKLFF
TGCAGTGCTAGAAGGGGACAGAATGAAAAACTGTTTTTT
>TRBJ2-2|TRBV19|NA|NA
CASSPAGGSGDLFF
TGTGCCAGTAGCCCCGCAGGTGGGTCCGGGGATCTGTTTTTT
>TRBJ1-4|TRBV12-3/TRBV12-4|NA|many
CASSLSGVATNEKLFF
TGTGCCAGCAGCCTATCGGGGGTAGCAACTAATGAAAAACTGTTTTTT
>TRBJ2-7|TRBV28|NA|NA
CASKLGFLYEQYF
TGTGCCAGCAAGCTAGGCTTCCTTTACGAGCAGTACTTC
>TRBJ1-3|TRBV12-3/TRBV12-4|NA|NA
CASSIDGTPGPGNTIYF
TGTGCCAGCAGTATCGACGGGACTCCGGGACCTGGAAACACCATATATTTT
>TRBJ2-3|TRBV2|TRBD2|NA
CASTETSGGRNTQYF
TGTGCCAGCACCGAGACTAGCGGGGGGCGGAATACGCAGTATTTT
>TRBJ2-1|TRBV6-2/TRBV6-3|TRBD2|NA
CASKQREGPEQFF
TGTGCCAGCAAGCAGCGGGAGGGTCCTGAGCAGTTCTTC
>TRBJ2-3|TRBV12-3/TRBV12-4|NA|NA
CASREGDTQYF
TGTGCCAGCAGGGAAGGGGATACGCAGTATTTT
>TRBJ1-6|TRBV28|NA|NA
CASSLPQGSYSPLHF
TGTGCCAGCAGTTTACCTCAGGGGAGTTATTCACCCCTCCACTTT